These T cell receptor beta chains were read from a single sample in a study of CD8+ T cells in alopecia areata. Assay used: immunoSEQ multiplex PCR; TCRdb lists only in-frame clones, some missing. The sample carries some 14,000 clones, roughly 54% recorded once. The sample was CD4+ Tregs sorted from blood. Source of these receptors: a human donor with alopecia areata. The CDR3 runs from the conserved cysteine through the conserved F or W. The D gene is left open where the match is weak. Clone size, where shown, is once, few, many, or a class for clones that have expanded.

v_call	d_call	clone_size	j_call	cdr3_aa
TRBV6-5	TRBD1	NA	TRBJ2-2	CASSRTGGNTGELFF
TRBV6-5	NA	few	TRBJ2-7	CASSDMARAQYF
TRBV27	TRBD2	NA	TRBJ2-1	CASTRLAGVGNEQFF
TRBV5-6	TRBD2	NA	TRBJ2-1	CASSRLPGTSGRIHEQFF
TRBV7-9	NA	NA	TRBJ1-4	CASGGQRLFF
TRBV5-4	TRBD2	NA	TRBJ2-5	CASSFGTSGRETQYF
TRBV4-1	NA	few	TRBJ1-2	CASSSGGFSYGYTF
TRBV19	NA	once	TRBJ1-2	CASSILGSGYTF
TRBV4-1	NA	few	TRBJ2-3	CASSQADTQYF
TRBV23-1	NA	NA	TRBJ1-5	CASRRGRGFGIGNQPQHF
TRBV30	TRBD2	NA	TRBJ2-7	CAWQSSGYVYEQYF
TRBV18	TRBD1	NA	TRBJ2-6	CASSDMTGAGANVLTF
TRBV27	TRBD2	NA	TRBJ2-5	CASSLGGYQETQYF
TRBV28	NA	NA	TRBJ2-7	CASSIRPGHVYEQYF
TRBV19	TRBD1	NA	TRBJ1-2	CASTSGQGTNYGYTF
TRBV11-2	NA	NA	TRBJ2-3	CASSQQLIADTQYF